One sample yielded the 20 T cell receptor beta chains listed below, sequenced in a study of cytomegalovirus exposure and HLA in healthy donors. The PCR was carried out with 60 Vbeta primers and 13 Jbeta primers. The data were produced by immunoSEQ multiplex PCR, yet TCRdb's version contains in-frame clones alone and is incomplete. The sample is made up of around 100,000 clones, and the top ten hold around 0.59% of it. Sequencing used PBMCs. These receptors were collected from a man aged 50 or older in good health and CMV-seronegative.

The CDR3 is CASSSVGEETQYF. In DNA, the CDR3 is TGTGCCAGCAGCTCGGTAGGGGAAGAGACCCAGTACTTC. This rearrangement joins TRBV11-2 to TRBJ2-5; D may be TRBD1 (5 bases). CDR3 length: 13 residues. Germline assignment: CDR1 SGHAT and CDR2 FQNNGV. The V end was cut by 4 bases, the J end by 3 bases, with 9 bases between.

This rearrangement joins TRBV29-1 to TRBJ1-2, with 9 bases identical to TRBD1. The CDR3 covers 15 residues. Trimming took 1 base from V and 7 from J; bases not matched to a gene: 10. Per the germline V gene, CDR1 is SQVTM and CDR2 is ANQGSEA. The CDR3 DNA reads TGCAGCGTTGAAGGGCCCGACAGGGGGATTGGTGGCTACACCTTC. It yields the protein CSVEGPDRGIGGYTF.

The chain couples TRBV5-1 to TRBJ2-7; a possible D gene is TRBD1 (7 bases). The CDR3 loop spans 16 amino acids. The germline V gene encodes CDR1 SGHRS and CDR2 YFSETQ. V was trimmed by 1 base and J by 5 bases, leaving 19 bases between them. DNA of the CDR3: TGCGCCAGCAGCTTGCCTCTTCAGCAGGGGGGCCACGAGCAGTACTTC. Its translation is CASSLPLQQGGHEQYF.

This chain joins TRBV19 and TRBJ2-5; D remains ambiguous. Trimming pared 3 bases from V and 4 bases from J, leaving 3 bases between. The CDR3 sequence is 11 residues long. Germline CDR1 is LNHDA and CDR2 is SQIVND (reference sequence). The CDR3 DNA follows: TGTGCCAGTAGTATGCGAGAGACCCAGTACTTC. It specifies CASSMRETQYF.

The J gene is TRBJ2-1, the V gene TRBV6-6; TRBD2 is a possible D gene (5 bases). The V gene's germline CDR1 is MNHNY and CDR2 SVGAGI (reference sequence). The CDR3 consists of 15 residues. V dropped 3 bases and J dropped 0 bases, with 9 bases sitting between them. The CDR3, as DNA: TGTGCCAGCAGTTATACGGGGAGCTCCTACAATGAGCAGTTCTTC. Its protein product is CASSYTGSSYNEQFF.

This chain joins TRBV11-3 and TRBJ1-1, with unresolved D. CDR1 SGHNT and CDR2 YENEEA come from the germline V gene. The V gene lost 4 bases and the J gene lost 11 bases, with 14 bases spanning the gap. CDR3 length equals 12 residues. The CDR3 loop is CASSSSGLRAFF. CDR3 DNA: TGTGCCAGCAGCTCAAGCGGACTCAGGGCTTTCTTT.

V is TRBV18 and J is TRBJ1-3, with D unresolved. Germline values: CDR1 KGHSH, CDR2 LQKENI. Trimming cost V 8 bases and J 2 bases, with 16 bases left between them. The CDR3 consists of 15 residues. CDR3 DNA: TGTGCCAGCGCCTCGGGAGGAGGGCCTGGAAACACCATATATTTT. This codes for CASASGGGPGNTIYF.

The chain carries TRBV4-2 and TRBJ1-2; no definite D call. The V end was cut by 0 bases, the J end by 1 base, with 9 bases between. The CDR3 is 15 residues long. In germline, CDR1 is LGHNA, CDR2 YNFKEQ. CDR3: CASSQDLEINYGYTF. The DNA for the CDR3 is TGTGCCAGCAGCCAAGATCTGGAGATTAACTATGGCTACACCTTC.

V and J are TRBV4-1 and TRBJ2-1; 12 bases agree with TRBD2. The CDR3 loop spans 16 amino acids. Looked up from germline, CDR1 is MGHRA and CDR2 is YSYEKL. With 1 base clipped from V and 3 bases from J, the junction kept 1 base outside the gene matches. DNA of the CDR3: TGCGCCAGCAGCCAAGTGACTAGCGGGAGCTACAATGAGCAGTTCTTC. Protein: CASSQVTSGSYNEQFF.

The chain carries TRBV7-8 and TRBJ1-2; 9 nucleotides align to TRBD1. V dropped 0 bases and J dropped 4; count of bases not matched to a gene: 3. Germline assignment: CDR1 SGHVS and CDR2 FQNEAQ. The CDR3 totals 15 residues. The CDR3 spells CASSLAGTGTYGYTF. The CDR3 nucleotides are TGTGCCAGCAGCTTAGCGGGGACAGGGACCTATGGCTACACCTTC.

The chain has TRBV11-3 and TRBJ2-7; 7 bases are shared with TRBD1. The CDR3 totals 15 residues. V lost 2 bases to trimming and J lost 3 bases; unmatched junction nucleotides: 7. Germline assignment: CDR1 SGHNT and CDR2 YENEEA. The CDR3 DNA reads as TGTGCCAGCAGCTTACGCGACAGGGTGAACTACGAGCAGTACTTC. Translation: CASSLRDRVNYEQYF.

V is TRBV7-2 and J is TRBJ1-4, with D possibly TRBD1 on 5 matching bases. The CDR3 spans 15 residues. From germline, CDR1 is SGHTA and CDR2 FQGNSA. V was cut by 5 bases and J by 3 bases, with 13 bases left in between. The chain's CDR3 is CASSPGPFSNEKLFF. CDR3 in DNA: TGTGCCAGCAGCCCAGGGCCCTTTTCTAATGAAAAACTGTTTTTT.

V is TRBV6-5 and J is TRBJ1-1; TRBD1 might be the D (5 bases). Trimming stripped 3 bases from V and 1 base from J, with 6 bases between. The CDR3 loop spans 13 amino acids. The germline V gene has CDR1 MNHEY and CDR2 SVGAGI. The CDR3 here is CASSYQGNTEAFF. CDR3 bases: TGTGCCAGCAGTTATCAGGGGAACACTGAAGCTTTCTTT.

The chain is built from TRBV4-2 and TRBJ2-7, with no clear D. This CDR3 is built from 15 residues. CDR1 is LGHNA, CDR2 YNFKEQ, per germline. V dropped 0 bases and J dropped 2 bases, with 11 bases sitting between them. The CDR3 spells CASSQEVGSPYEQYF. The CDR3 DNA is TGTGCCAGCAGCCAAGAGGTGGGCAGCCCCTACGAGCAGTACTTC.

The V call is TRBV19, the J call TRBJ1-1; maybe TRBD1 (5 bases). Between the trimmed V and J ends, which lost 7 bases and 1 base, there was a span of 10 bases. CDR3 size: 13 residues. The V gene's germline CDR1 is LNHDA and CDR2 SQIVND (reference sequence). For the CDR3, the DNA is TGTGCCAGTATGGAACAGGCGAACACTGAAGCTTTCTTT. It yields the protein CASMEQANTEAFF. Combining the CDR3 with reference TRBV19 and TRBJ1-1 gives the whole variable domain DGGITQSPKYLFRKEGQNVTLSCEQNLNHDAMYWYRQDPGQGLRLIYYSQIVNDFQKGDIAEGYSVSREKKESFPLTVTSAQKNPTAFYLCASMEQANTEAFFGQGTRLTVV.

This chain uses TRBV4-1 with TRBJ2-3; a weak D match, TRBD2 (5 bases). The CDR3 totals 14 residues. V dropped 3 bases and J dropped 0 bases, with 7 bases sitting between them. From germline, CDR1 is MGHRA and CDR2 YSYEKL. CDR3 sequence (DNA): TGCGCCAGCAGCCAGGGAGATAGCACAGATACGCAGTATTTT. Translation: CASSQGDSTDTQYF.

The chain joins TRBV6-6 to TRBJ2-7, with no clear D. The CDR3 runs 12 residues. CDR1 is MNHNY, CDR2 SVGAGI, per germline (reference sequence). Between the trimmed V and J ends, which lost 4 bases and 3 bases, there was a span of 7 bases. DNA of the CDR3: TGTGCCAGCAGTTCCGCTAGCTACGAGCAGTACTTC. Amino acids: CASSSASYEQYF.

The V gene is TRBV6-1, the J gene TRBJ1-1, with a weak D call TRBD1 (6 bases). Germline V lookup: CDR1 MNHNS, CDR2 SASEGT. The length of the CDR3 is 13 residues. The V and J ends lost 9 bases and 0 bases respectively, with 11 bases between them. CDR3 sequence reads: CASPGHMNTEAFF. The CDR3 DNA follows: TGTGCCAGTCCGGGACATATGAACACTGAAGCTTTCTTT.

The chain is built from TRBV5-8 and TRBJ2-2, with unresolved D. This CDR3 region has 15 residues. Trimming removed 2 bases at V and 4 bases at J, with 12 bases between. Germline loops: CDR1 SGHTS, CDR2 YDEGEE. Written as DNA, the CDR3 is TGTGCCAGCAGCTTAACAAGAAGTTTCACCGGGGAGCTGTTTTTT. Translating gives CASSLTRSFTGELFF.

V and J are TRBV27 and TRBJ2-1; perhaps TRBD1 as D (5 bases). V was shortened by 2 bases and J by 1 base, with 9 bases between the two germline ends. This CDR3 is built from 15 residues. CDR1 is MNHEY, CDR2 SMNVEV, per germline (reference sequence). The CDR3 sequence: CASSLGRGSYNEQFF. The CDR3 DNA follows: TGTGCCAGCAGTTTAGGTAGGGGTTCCTACAATGAGCAGTTCTTC.